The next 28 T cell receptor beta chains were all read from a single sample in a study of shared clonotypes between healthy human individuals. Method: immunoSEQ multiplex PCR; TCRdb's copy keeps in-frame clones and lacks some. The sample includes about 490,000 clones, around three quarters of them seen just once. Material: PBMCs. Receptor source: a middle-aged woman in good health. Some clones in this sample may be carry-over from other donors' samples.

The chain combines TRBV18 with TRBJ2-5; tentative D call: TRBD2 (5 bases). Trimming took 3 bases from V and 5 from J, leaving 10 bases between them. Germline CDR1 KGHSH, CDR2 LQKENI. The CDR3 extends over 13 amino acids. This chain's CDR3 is CASSPSRGETQYF. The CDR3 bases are TGTGCCAGCTCACCTTCCCGCGGGGAGACCCAGTACTTC.

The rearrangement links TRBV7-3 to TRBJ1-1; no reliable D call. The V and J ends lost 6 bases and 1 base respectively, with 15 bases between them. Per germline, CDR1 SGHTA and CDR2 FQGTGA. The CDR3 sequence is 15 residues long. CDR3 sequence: CASSEFGGRNTEAFF. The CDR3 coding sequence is TGTGCCAGCAGTGAATTCGGAGGGAGGAACACTGAAGCTTTCTTT.

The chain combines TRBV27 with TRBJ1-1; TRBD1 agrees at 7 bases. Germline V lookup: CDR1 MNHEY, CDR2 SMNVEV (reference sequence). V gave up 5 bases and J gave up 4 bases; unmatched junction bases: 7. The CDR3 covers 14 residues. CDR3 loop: CASSPQTGSTEAFF. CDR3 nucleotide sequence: TGTGCCAGCAGTCCACAGACAGGGTCCACTGAAGCTTTCTTT.

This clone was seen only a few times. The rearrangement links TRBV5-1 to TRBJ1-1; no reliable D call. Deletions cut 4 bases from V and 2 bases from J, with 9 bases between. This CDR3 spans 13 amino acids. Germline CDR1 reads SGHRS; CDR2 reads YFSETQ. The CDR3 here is CASSPRPNTEAFF. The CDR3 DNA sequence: TGCGCCAGCAGCCCCCGACCTAACACTGAAGCTTTCTTT. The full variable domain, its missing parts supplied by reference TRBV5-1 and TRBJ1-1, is KAGVTQTPRYLIKTRGQQVTLSCSPISGHRSVSWYQQTPGQGLQFLFEYFSETQRNKGNFPGRFSGRQFSNSRSEMNVSTLELGDSALYLCASSPRPNTEAFFGQGTRLTVV.

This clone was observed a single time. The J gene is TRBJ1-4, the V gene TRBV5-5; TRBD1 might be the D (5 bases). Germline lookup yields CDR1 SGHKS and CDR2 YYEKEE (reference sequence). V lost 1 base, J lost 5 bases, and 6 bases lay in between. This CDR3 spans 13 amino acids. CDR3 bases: TGTGCCAGCAGCTTGTGGACAAATGAAAAACTGTTTTTT. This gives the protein CASSLWTNEKLFF. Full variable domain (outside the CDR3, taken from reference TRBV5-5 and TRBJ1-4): DAGVTQSPTHLIKTRGQQVTLRCSPISGHKSVSWYQQVLGQGPQFIFQYYEKEERGRGNFPDRFSARQFPNYSSELNVNALLLGDSALYLCASSLWTNEKLFFGSGTQLSVL.

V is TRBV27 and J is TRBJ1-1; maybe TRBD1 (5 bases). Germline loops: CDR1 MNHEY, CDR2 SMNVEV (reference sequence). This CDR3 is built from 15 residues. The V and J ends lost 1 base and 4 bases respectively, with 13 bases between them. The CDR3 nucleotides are TGTGCCAGCAGTTTATTGGGGACTACTCGCACTGAAGCTTTCTTT. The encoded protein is CASSLLGTTRTEAFF.

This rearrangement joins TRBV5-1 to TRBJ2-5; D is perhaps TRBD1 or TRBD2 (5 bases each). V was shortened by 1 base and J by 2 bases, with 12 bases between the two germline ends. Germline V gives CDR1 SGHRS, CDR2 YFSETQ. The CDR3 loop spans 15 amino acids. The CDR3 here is CASSLPGSGQETQYF. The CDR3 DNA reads TGCGCCAGCAGCTTGCCGGGGTCAGGGCAAGAGACCCAGTACTTC.

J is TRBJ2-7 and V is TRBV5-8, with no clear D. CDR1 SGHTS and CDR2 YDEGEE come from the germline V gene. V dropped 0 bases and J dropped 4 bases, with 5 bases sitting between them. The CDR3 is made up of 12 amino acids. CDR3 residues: CASSLDRYEQYF. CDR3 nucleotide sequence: TGTGCCAGCAGCTTGGACCGTTACGAGCAGTACTTC.

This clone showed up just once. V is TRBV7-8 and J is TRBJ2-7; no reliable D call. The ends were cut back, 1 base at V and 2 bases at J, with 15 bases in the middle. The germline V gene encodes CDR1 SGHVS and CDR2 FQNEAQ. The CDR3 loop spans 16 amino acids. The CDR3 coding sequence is TGTGCCAGCAGCTTAGAGAGGTTCCTGAGGCCCTACGAGCAGTACTTC. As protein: CASSLERFLRPYEQYF.

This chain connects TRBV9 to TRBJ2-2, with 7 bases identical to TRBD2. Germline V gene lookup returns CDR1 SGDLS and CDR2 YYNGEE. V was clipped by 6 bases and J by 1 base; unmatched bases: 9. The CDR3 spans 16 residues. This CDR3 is CASTPWGGRNTGELFF. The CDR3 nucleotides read TGTGCCAGCACCCCCTGGGGGGGTCGGAACACCGGGGAGCTGTTTTTT.

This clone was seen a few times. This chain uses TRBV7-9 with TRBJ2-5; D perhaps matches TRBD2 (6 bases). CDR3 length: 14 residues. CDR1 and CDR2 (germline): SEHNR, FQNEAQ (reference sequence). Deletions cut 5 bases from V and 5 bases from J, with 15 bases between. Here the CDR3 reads CASSDGGDWETQYF. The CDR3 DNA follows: TGTGCCAGCAGCGACGGAGGGGATTGGGAGACCCAGTACTTC.

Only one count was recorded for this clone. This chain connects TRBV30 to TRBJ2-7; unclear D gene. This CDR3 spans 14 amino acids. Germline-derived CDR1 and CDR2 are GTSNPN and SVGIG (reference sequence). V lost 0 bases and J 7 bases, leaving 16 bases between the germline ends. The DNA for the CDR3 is TGTGCCTGGAGTGTAAAGATTTCGTCCTGGGAGCAGTACTTC. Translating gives CAWSVKISSWEQYF.

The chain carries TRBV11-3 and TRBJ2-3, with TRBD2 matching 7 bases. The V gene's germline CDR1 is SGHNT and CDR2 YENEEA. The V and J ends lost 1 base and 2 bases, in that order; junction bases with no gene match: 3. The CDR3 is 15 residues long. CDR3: CASSLAGGATDTQYF. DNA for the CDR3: TGTGCCAGCAGCTTAGCGGGAGGTGCCACAGATACGCAGTATTTT.

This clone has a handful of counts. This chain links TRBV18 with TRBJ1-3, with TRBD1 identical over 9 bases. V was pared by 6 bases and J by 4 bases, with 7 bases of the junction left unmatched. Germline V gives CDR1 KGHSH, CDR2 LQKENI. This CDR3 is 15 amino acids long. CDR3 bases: TGTGCCAGCTCTCCCGGGACAGGGTTCGGAAACACCATATATTTT. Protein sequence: CASSPGTGFGNTIYF.

DNA for the CDR3: TGTGCCAGCAGAAGGACTAGCGAGAGGGCAGAGACCCAGTACTTC. Its translation: CASRRTSERAETQYF. The rearrangement links TRBV7-6 to TRBJ2-5, with TRBD2 identical over 9 bases. Germline V CDR1 and CDR2: SGHVS, FNYEAQ. After removal of 6 bases from V and 4 bases from J, the junction contained 9 bases not matched to a gene. The CDR3 has 15 residues. The variable domain in full, completed from reference TRBV7-6 and TRBJ2-5, reads GAGVSQSPRYKVTKRGQDVALRCDPISGHVSLYWYRQALGQGPEFLTYFNYEAQQDKSGLPNDRFSAERPEGSISTLTIQRTEQRDSAMYRCASRRTSERAETQYFGPGTRLLVL.

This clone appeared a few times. CDR3 DNA: TGTGCCTGGAAAAGGGGCTATGGCAATCAGCCCCAGCATTTT. Translating it yields CAWKRGYGNQPQHF. The chain carries TRBV30 and TRBJ1-5; D possibly corresponds to TRBD1 (5 bases). Germline loops: CDR1 GTSNPN, CDR2 SVGIG (reference sequence). Trimming took 4 bases from V and 2 from J, leaving 12 bases between them. This CDR3 comprises 14 residues.

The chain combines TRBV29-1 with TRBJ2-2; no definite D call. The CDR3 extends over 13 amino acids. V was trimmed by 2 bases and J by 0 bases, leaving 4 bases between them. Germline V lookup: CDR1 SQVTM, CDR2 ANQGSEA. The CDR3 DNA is TGCAGCGTTGAATTAGCGAACACCGGGGAGCTGTTTTTT. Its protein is CSVELANTGELFF.

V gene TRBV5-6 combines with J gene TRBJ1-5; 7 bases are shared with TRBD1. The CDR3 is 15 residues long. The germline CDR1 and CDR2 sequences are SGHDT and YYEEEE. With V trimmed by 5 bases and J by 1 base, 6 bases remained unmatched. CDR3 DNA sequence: TGTGCCAGCAGTAGTCTGGGACAGAGCAATCAGCCCCAGCATTTT. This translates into CASSSLGQSNQPQHF.

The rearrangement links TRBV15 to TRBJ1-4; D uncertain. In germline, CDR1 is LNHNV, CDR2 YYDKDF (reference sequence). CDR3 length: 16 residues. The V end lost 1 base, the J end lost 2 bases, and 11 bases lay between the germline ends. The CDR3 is CATSRGWAATNEKLFF. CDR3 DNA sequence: TGTGCCACCAGCAGAGGTTGGGCCGCGACTAATGAAAAACTGTTTTTT.

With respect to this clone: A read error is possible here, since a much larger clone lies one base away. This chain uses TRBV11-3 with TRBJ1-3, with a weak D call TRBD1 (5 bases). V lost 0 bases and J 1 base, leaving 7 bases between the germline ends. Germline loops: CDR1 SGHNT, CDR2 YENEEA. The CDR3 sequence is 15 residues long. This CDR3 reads CASSLDSGSGNTIYF. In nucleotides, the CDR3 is TGTGCCAGCAGCTTAGATTCAGGGTCTGGAAACACCATATATTTT.

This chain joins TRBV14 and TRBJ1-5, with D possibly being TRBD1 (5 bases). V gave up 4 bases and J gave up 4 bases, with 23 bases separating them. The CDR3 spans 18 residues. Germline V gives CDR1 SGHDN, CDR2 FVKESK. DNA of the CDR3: TGTGCCAGCAGCCGATTACCATGGGGCCGCACGCCTAATCAGCCCCAGCATTTT. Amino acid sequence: CASSRLPWGRTPNQPQHF.

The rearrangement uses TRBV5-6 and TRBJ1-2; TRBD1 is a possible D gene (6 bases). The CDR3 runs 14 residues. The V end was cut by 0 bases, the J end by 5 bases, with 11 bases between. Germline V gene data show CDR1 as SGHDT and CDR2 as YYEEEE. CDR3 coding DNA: TGTGCCAGCAGCTTGGAAAGGACAGTTTATGGCTACACCTTC. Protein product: CASSLERTVYGYTF.

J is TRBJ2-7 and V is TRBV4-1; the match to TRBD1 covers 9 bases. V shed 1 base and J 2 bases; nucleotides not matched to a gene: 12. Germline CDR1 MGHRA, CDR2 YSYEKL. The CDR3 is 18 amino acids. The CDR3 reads CASSQGVTGTGRAYEQYF. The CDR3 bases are TGCGCCAGCAGCCAAGGGGTTACAGGGACAGGGAGAGCCTACGAGCAGTACTTC.

This CDR3 is CASRVSSGRAGTEETFF. The CDR3 DNA is TGTGCCAGCAGGGTATCTAGCGGGAGGGCCGGCACCGAGGAGACATTTTTT. The V gene is TRBV2, the J gene TRBJ2-2; TRBD2 matches at 12 bases. The junction had 22 bases not matched to a gene; V was cut back by 6 bases and J by 17 bases. Germline lookup yields CDR1 SNHLY and CDR2 FYNNEI. This CDR3 region has 17 residues. The full variable domain, its missing parts supplied by reference TRBV2 and TRBJ2-2, is EPEVTQTPSHQVTQMGQEVILRCVPISNHLYFYWYRQILGQKVEFLVSFYNNEISEKSEIFDDQFSVERPDGSNFTLKIRSTKLEDSAMYFCASRVSSGRAGTEETFFGEGSRLTVL.

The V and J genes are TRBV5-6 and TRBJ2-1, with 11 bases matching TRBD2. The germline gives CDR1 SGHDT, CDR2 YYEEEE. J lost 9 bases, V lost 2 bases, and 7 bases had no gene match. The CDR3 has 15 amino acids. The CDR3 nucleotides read TGTGCCAGCAGCTTTTCAACTAGCGGGAGAAGTGAGCAGTTCTTC. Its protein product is CASSFSTSGRSEQFF.

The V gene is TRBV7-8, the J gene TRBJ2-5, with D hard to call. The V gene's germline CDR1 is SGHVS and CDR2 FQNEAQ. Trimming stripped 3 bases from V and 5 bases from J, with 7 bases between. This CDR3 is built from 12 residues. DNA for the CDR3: TGTGCCAGCAGCTTTAGTGGTGAGACCCAGTACTTC. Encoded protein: CASSFSGETQYF.

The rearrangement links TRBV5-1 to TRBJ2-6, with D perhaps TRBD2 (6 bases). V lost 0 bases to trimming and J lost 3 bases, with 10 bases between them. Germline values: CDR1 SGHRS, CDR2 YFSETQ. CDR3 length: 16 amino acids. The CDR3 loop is CASSLAGSGGANVLTF. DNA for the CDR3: TGCGCCAGCAGCTTGGCCGGGAGTGGTGGGGCCAACGTCCTGACTTTC. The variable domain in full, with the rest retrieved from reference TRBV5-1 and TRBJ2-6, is KAGVTQTPRYLIKTRGQQVTLSCSPISGHRSVSWYQQTPGQGLQFLFEYFSETQRNKGNFPGRFSGRQFSNSRSEMNVSTLELGDSALYLCASSLAGSGGANVLTFGAGSRLTVL.

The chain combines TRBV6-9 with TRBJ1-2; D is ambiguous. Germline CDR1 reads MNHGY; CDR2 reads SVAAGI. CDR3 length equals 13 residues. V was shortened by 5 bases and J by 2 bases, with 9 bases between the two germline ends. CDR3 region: CASSPSPNYGYTF. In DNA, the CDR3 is TGTGCCAGCAGTCCTTCTCCCAACTATGGCTACACCTTC.